This T cell receptor beta chain was captured by sequencing in a study of T cells in tuberculosis. Assay used: immunoSEQ multiplex PCR; TCRdb lists only in-frame clones, some missing. Here the sample spans about 36,000 clones, 93% being singletons. Latent tuberculosis screening used tuberculin skin test and IGRA at entry. V lost 5 bases, J lost 2 bases, and 9 bases stayed unmatched. CDR3 length: 16 residues. The germline gives CDR1 SGHVS, CDR2 FQNEAQ. Study-level results: GMM-specific TCRs were nearer to active tuberculosis alpha repertoires, suggesting expansion. Active tuberculosis patients had shorter CDR3-alpha; the beta difference was nonsignificant.

With regard to this clone: The antigen is undetermined.

Specimen: PBMCs. This chain connects TRBV7-8 to TRBJ1-3, with 7 bases fitting TRBD1. The TCR sequence derives from a donor aged 10-29 years with latent tuberculosis or without tuberculosis infection. CDR3 sequence: CASSPRVGTAGNTIYF. The CDR3 bases are TGTGCCAGCAGCCCGAGAGTCGGGACAGCTGGAAACACCATATATTTT.